The 20 T cell receptor beta chains given below trace back to one sample, sequenced in a study of technical replicates of blood from four donors. Sequenced by immunoSEQ multiplex PCR; TCRdb stores in-frame clones only, minus some. The sample carries over 85,000 clones, roughly 93% recorded once. The material sequenced was T cells isolated from PBMCs. The origin of the receptors is a human donor in good health.

The J gene is TRBJ2-1, the V gene TRBV4-1, with TRBD1 as a possible D gene (5 bases). The V gene lost 4 bases and the J gene lost 7 bases, with 11 bases spanning the gap. Germline CDR1 reads MGHRA; CDR2 reads YSYEKL. CDR3 length: 13 amino acids. This chain's CDR3 is CASSLTGINEQFF. The CDR3 region has the DNA TGCGCCAGCAGCCTAACAGGTATTAATGAGCAGTTCTTC.

The J gene is TRBJ1-1, the V gene TRBV28, with no clear D. The CDR3 is 14 amino acids. Germline V lookup: CDR1 MDHEN, CDR2 SYDVKM. Deletions cut 2 bases from V and 1 base from J, with 8 bases between. The CDR3 protein is CASSLDTGNTEAFF. CDR3 bases: TGTGCCAGCAGTTTAGATACGGGGAACACTGAAGCTTTCTTT. Combining the CDR3 with reference TRBV28 and TRBJ1-1 gives the whole variable domain DVKVTQSSRYLVKRTGEKVFLECVQDMDHENMFWYRQDPGLGLRLIYFSYDVKMKEKGDIPEGYSVSREKKERFSLILESASTNQTSMYLCASSLDTGNTEAFFGQGTRLTVV.

CDR3 bases: TGTGCCAGCAGTTTATCGGACAGGGCCAATCAGCCCCAGCATTTT. Translating it yields CASSLSDRANQPQHF. J is TRBJ1-5 and V is TRBV28, with TRBD1 matching 8 bases. Germline CDR1 and CDR2: MDHEN and SYDVKM. With V trimmed by 1 base and J by 3 bases, 2 bases remained unmatched. The CDR3 spans 15 residues.

The chain joins TRBV6-5 to TRBJ2-2, with TRBD2 matching over 9 bases. Germline values: CDR1 MNHEY, CDR2 SVGAGI. This CDR3 region has 15 residues. V dropped 2 bases and J dropped 3; count of bases not matched to a gene: 1. The CDR3 spells CASSYRGRDTGELFF. As DNA, the CDR3 is TGTGCCAGCAGTTACCGCGGGAGGGACACCGGGGAGCTGTTTTTT.

The rearrangement links TRBV7-8 to TRBJ2-3, with D perhaps TRBD1 (6 bases). The germline V and J ends were trimmed by 5 bases and 4 bases, with 7 bases remaining between them. This CDR3 spans 12 amino acids. Germline CDR1 reads SGHVS; CDR2 reads FQNEAQ. CDR3: CASSPGADTQYF. The CDR3 bases are TGTGCCAGCAGCCCAGGGGCAGATACGCAGTATTTT.

This clone showed up just once. This chain connects TRBV7-9 to TRBJ2-5; no definite D call. The CDR3 is made up of 12 amino acids. The V end lost 8 bases, the J end lost 1 base, and 8 bases lay between the germline ends. Germline CDR1 SEHNR, CDR2 FQNEAQ (reference sequence). The CDR3 is CASEQFQETQYF. The CDR3 DNA is TGTGCCAGCGAACAGTTCCAAGAGACCCAGTACTTC.

This clone came up a few times. The chain uses TRBV5-1 and TRBJ1-4; TRBD1 agrees at 10 bases. In germline, CDR1 is SGHRS, CDR2 YFSETQ. The CDR3 runs to 13 residues. The V gene end was trimmed by 6 bases and the J gene end by 6 bases; junction bases not matched to a gene: 2. The CDR3 bases are TGCGCCAGCAAAGGGACAGGGGATGAAAAACTGTTTTTT. Translated, it gives CASKGTGDEKLFF.

The V and J genes are TRBV5-1 and TRBJ1-1; D ambiguous. Trimming took off 4 bases at V and 5 bases at J, with 15 bases between the two ends. The germline gives CDR1 SGHRS, CDR2 YFSETQ. The CDR3 extends over 14 amino acids. In DNA, the CDR3 is TGCGCCAGCAGCCCTACGTTTTTCGGGACTGAAGCTTTCTTT. Translation: CASSPTFFGTEAFF.

CDR3 bases: TGTGCCAGCAGCTTGCATAGGGGCAATCGGAATGAGCAGTTCTTC. It encodes CASSLHRGNRNEQFF. The chain is built from TRBV11-3 and TRBJ2-1; possibly TRBD1 for D (5 bases). CDR1 is SGHNT, CDR2 YENEEA, per germline. The CDR3 contains 15 residues. V shed 3 bases and J shed 7 bases, with 16 bases lying between them.

The CDR3 spells CASSLSREAYEQYF. For the CDR3, the DNA is TGTGCCAGCAGTTTGTCACGGGAGGCCTACGAGCAGTACTTC. The chain carries TRBV27 and TRBJ2-7; 7 nucleotides align to TRBD2. CDR3 length equals 14 residues. V lost 3 bases and J lost 2; bases outside the gene matches: 4. Germline lookup yields CDR1 MNHEY and CDR2 SMNVEV (reference sequence).

The chain has TRBV5-1 and TRBJ2-5, with D unclear. The CDR3 extends over 13 amino acids. Trimming stripped 3 bases from V and 9 bases from J, with 15 bases between. Germline V gene lookup returns CDR1 SGHRS and CDR2 YFSETQ. CDR3 loop: CASSSSGAGAQYF. The CDR3 DNA sequence: TGCGCCAGCAGCTCCAGTGGAGCCGGAGCCCAGTACTTC.

The V gene is TRBV28, the J gene TRBJ2-6, with unresolved D. The CDR3 covers 16 residues. Germline V gene sequence: CDR1 MDHEN, CDR2 SYDVKM. Trimming stripped 3 bases from V and 2 bases from J, with 11 bases between. The CDR3 loop is CASSLRYHTGANVLTF. The CDR3 DNA reads TGTGCCAGCAGTTTGAGGTACCACACTGGGGCCAACGTCCTGACTTTC. The complete variable domain, with remaining parts taken from reference TRBV28 and TRBJ2-6, reads DVKVTQSSRYLVKRTGEKVFLECVQDMDHENMFWYRQDPGLGLRLIYFSYDVKMKEKGDIPEGYSVSREKKERFSLILESASTNQTSMYLCASSLRYHTGANVLTFGAGSRLTVL.

The chain couples TRBV29-1 to TRBJ1-1; a possible D gene is TRBD1 (6 bases). Trimming took off 6 bases at V and 3 bases at J, with 14 bases between the two ends. In germline, CDR1 is SQVTM, CDR2 ANQGSEA. The CDR3 runs to 13 residues. CDR3 amino acids: CSVRTGLYTEAFF. The DNA of the CDR3 is TGCAGCGTACGTACAGGGCTATACACTGAAGCTTTCTTT.

This clone came up once. V is TRBV6-5 and J is TRBJ2-1; no reliable D call. The V gene's germline CDR1 is MNHEY and CDR2 SVGAGI. CDR3 length: 12 amino acids. Trimming took 1 base from V and 9 from J, leaving 7 bases between them. DNA of the CDR3: TGTGCCAGCAGTTACTATCGCGGTGAGCAGTTCTTC. Residues: CASSYYRGEQFF.

This chain uses TRBV2 with TRBJ2-7; D gene unclear. CDR1 is SNHLY, CDR2 FYNNEI, per germline. Between the trimmed V and J ends, which lost 2 bases and 8 bases, there was a span of 10 bases. The CDR3 sequence is 12 residues long. The CDR3 DNA is TGTGCCAGCAGTGAAAGCAGGATCCAGCAGTACTTC. It is translated as CASSESRIQQYF.

V gene TRBV5-1 combines with J gene TRBJ2-7; the D gene is possibly TRBD2 (5 bases). Germline V gene lookup returns CDR1 SGHRS and CDR2 YFSETQ. Trimming took off 6 bases at V and 0 bases at J, with 10 bases between the two ends. This CDR3 has 13 amino acids. CDR3 region: CASTEGNSYEQYF. CDR3 nucleotides: TGCGCCAGCACAGAGGGAAACTCCTACGAGCAGTACTTC.

The chain is built from TRBV30 and TRBJ1-1; tentative D call: TRBD1 (5 bases). The V end was cut by 2 bases, the J end by 0 bases, with 7 bases between. This CDR3 comprises 13 residues. CDR1 and CDR2 (germline): GTSNPN, SVGIG (reference sequence). CDR3 amino acids: CAWSQTVNTEAFF. DNA for the CDR3: TGTGCCTGGAGTCAGACAGTGAACACTGAAGCTTTCTTT. Full variable domain (missing parts from reference TRBV30 and TRBJ1-1): SQTIHQWPATLVQPVGSPLSLECTVEGTSNPNLYWYRQAAGRGLQLLFYSVGIGQISSEVPQNLSASRPQDRQFILSSKKLLLSDSGFYLCAWSQTVNTEAFFGQGTRLTVV.

V is TRBV7-9 and J is TRBJ1-1; 8 nucleotides line up with TRBD1. CDR1 is SEHNR and CDR2 is FQNEAQ in the germline V gene (reference sequence). The CDR3 extends over 16 amino acids. The trim removed 5 bases at V and 1 base at J, leaving 9 bases unmatched. CDR3 sequence (DNA): TGTGCCAGCAGCCTTTACGGACAGGGACGGAACACTGAAGCTTTCTTT. It translates to CASSLYGQGRNTEAFF. Looking up the rest from reference TRBV7-9 and TRBJ1-1 gives the full variable domain: DTGVSQNPRHKITKRGQNVTFRCDPISEHNRLYWYRQTLGQGPEFLTYFQNEAQLEKSRLLSDRFSAERPKGSFSTLEIQRTEQGDSAMYLCASSLYGQGRNTEAFFGQGTRLTVV.

The chain couples TRBV10-1 to TRBJ2-1, with 9 bases that match TRBD2. This CDR3 spans 16 amino acids. V was clipped by 3 bases and J by 1 base; unmatched bases: 4. Looked up from germline, CDR1 is WNHNN and CDR2 is SYGVQD (reference sequence). CDR3 sequence: CASSDWAGGSYNEQFF. CDR3 nucleotide sequence: TGCGCCAGCAGTGATTGGGCGGGGGGGTCCTACAATGAGCAGTTCTTC.

The chain combines TRBV6-4 with TRBJ2-1; 7 nucleotides agree with TRBD2. CDR1 and CDR2 (germline): MRHNA, SNTAGT. This CDR3 is 15 amino acids long. The ends lost 6 bases at V and 6 bases at J; junction bases unmatched: 11. This CDR3 reads CASRVNGGSFNEQFF. The CDR3 DNA follows: TGTGCCAGCAGAGTAAACGGCGGGAGCTTCAATGAGCAGTTCTTC.